The 20 T cell receptor beta chains reported below all come from one sample, sequenced in a study of T cell responses to AZD1222 COVID-19 vaccine. Measured with immunoSEQ multiplex PCR; TCRdb has only the in-frame clones, and not every one. In the table there are about 140,000 clones, approximately 91% of which are singletons. The source material was peripheral blood, sampled 28 days after the second AZD1222 dose. The receptors originated from an adult who received the AZD1222 COVID-19 vaccine.

This clone was recorded once. This chain links TRBV7-3 with TRBJ1-1, with D tentatively TRBD1 (5 bases). Germline CDR1 SGHTA, CDR2 FQGTGA. Trimming cost V 1 base and J 3 bases, with 12 bases left between them. CDR3 length: 15 amino acids. The CDR3 loop reads CASSLKVGADTEAFF. DNA of the CDR3: TGTGCCAGCAGCTTAAAAGTCGGGGCTGACACTGAAGCTTTCTTT. Drawing the rest from reference TRBV7-3 and TRBJ1-1, the complete variable domain is GAGVSQTPSNKVTEKGKYVELRCDPISGHTALYWYRQSLGQGPEFLIYFQGTGAADDSGLPNDRFFAVRPEGSVSTLKIQRTERGDSAVYLCASSLKVGADTEAFFGQGTRLTVV.

This chain connects TRBV24-1 to TRBJ2-2, with 12 nucleotides matching TRBD2. Trimming at V came to 7 bases and at J to 2 bases, leaving 4 bases not matched to a gene. Germline values: CDR1 KGHDR, CDR2 SFDVKD. CDR3 length: 16 amino acids. CDR3 in DNA: TGTGCCACCAGGCCTAGCGGGAGGGGAAACACCGGGGAGCTGTTTTTT. Its protein is CATRPSGRGNTGELFF.

This clone was observed a few times. This rearrangement joins TRBV15 to TRBJ2-7; D ambiguous. CDR1 and CDR2 from the germline V gene are LNHNV and YYDKDF (reference sequence). Trimming stripped 3 bases from V and 0 bases from J, with 24 bases between. CDR3 size: 19 residues. The DNA of the CDR3 is TGTGCCACCAGCAGCTATAGACAACTCTTTGGAACCAGCTCCTACGAGCAGTACTTC. Translation gives CATSSYRQLFGTSSYEQYF.

The chain employs TRBV7-8 and TRBJ1-4; TRBD1 might be the D (6 bases). The CDR3 consists of 15 residues. The germline gives CDR1 SGHVS, CDR2 FQNEAQ. V shed 4 bases and J shed 7 bases, with 16 bases lying between them. In nucleotides, the CDR3 is TGTGCCAGCAGCTCCGCGCGGGGGCACGGTGAAAAACTGTTTTTT. The encoded protein is CASSSARGHGEKLFF.

The chain links TRBV19 to TRBJ2-2; 8 nucleotides align to TRBD1. CDR1 and CDR2 from the germline V gene are LNHDA and SQIVND (reference sequence). Trimming removed 5 bases from V and 8 bases from J; junction bases left unmatched: 13. The CDR3 is 16 residues long. The CDR3 is CASSEFGRGQAGELFF. CDR3 nucleotide sequence: TGTGCCAGTAGTGAGTTCGGCAGGGGGCAGGCGGGGGAGCTGTTTTTT.

The chain uses TRBV5-1 and TRBJ2-5; no clear D. Germline V gives CDR1 SGHRS, CDR2 YFSETQ. Trimming cost V 0 bases and J 5 bases, with 5 bases left between them. There are 12 residues in the CDR3. The CDR3 sequence is CASSLASETQYF. CDR3 nucleotide sequence: TGCGCCAGCAGCTTGGCCAGTGAGACCCAGTACTTC.

This chain connects TRBV10-3 to TRBJ2-3; D possibly corresponds to TRBD2 (5 bases). CDR1 and CDR2 from the germline V gene are ENHRY and SYGVKD. V lost 2 bases to trimming and J lost 0 bases, with 9 bases between them. This CDR3 is 15 amino acids long. The DNA of the CDR3 is TGTGCCATCAGTGAGCGACGGGGTAGCACAGATACGCAGTATTTT. This encodes CAISERRGSTDTQYF.

This rearrangement joins TRBV28 to TRBJ1-1, with D perhaps TRBD1 (6 bases). Per germline, CDR1 MDHEN and CDR2 SYDVKM. There are 14 residues in the CDR3. Trimming took off 2 bases at V and 5 bases at J, with 12 bases between the two ends. CDR3 nucleotides: TGTGCCAGCAGTTTAACGCAGGGGTGGACTGAAGCTTTCTTT. Its translation: CASSLTQGWTEAFF.

The V call is TRBV7-8, the J call TRBJ1-5; no clear D. The CDR3 contains 13 residues. The germline gives CDR1 SGHVS, CDR2 FQNEAQ. With 5 bases removed from V and 5 bases from J, the gap between germline ends came to 10 bases. CDR3 bases: TGTGCCAGCAGCCCGGGGTTTTATCAGCCCCAGCATTTT. It codes for CASSPGFYQPQHF.

Notes on this clone: Other DNA sequences in the sample encode the same CDR3. This chain links TRBV6-1 with TRBJ1-5; D gene uncertain. Germline CDR1 reads MNHNS; CDR2 reads SASEGT. The V end lost 1 base, the J end lost 4 bases, and 5 bases lay between the germline ends. The CDR3 has 13 residues. The CDR3 sequence: CASSEVQNQPQHF. The CDR3 DNA reads as TGTGCCAGCAGTGAAGTTCAGAATCAGCCCCAGCATTTT.

This rearrangement joins TRBV11-1 to TRBJ1-1; D is perhaps TRBD1 (5 bases). Between the trimmed V and J ends, which lost 2 bases and 0 bases, there was a span of 13 bases. Germline V lookup: CDR1 SGHAT, CDR2 FQDESV (reference sequence). This CDR3 contains 16 residues. Here the CDR3 DNA reads TGTGCCAGCAGCTTATTCGGGGCCGCAATGAACACTGAAGCTTTCTTT. This encodes CASSLFGAAMNTEAFF.

The V call is TRBV2, the J call TRBJ1-2; a weak D match, TRBD1 (5 bases). This CDR3 has 14 residues. V was trimmed by 10 bases and J by 0 bases, leaving 15 bases between them. CDR1 is SNHLY, CDR2 FYNNEI, per germline. CDR3 protein: CATNRDGTNYGYTF. Written as DNA, the CDR3 is TGTGCCACCAACCGGGACGGAACTAACTATGGCTACACCTTC.

This rearrangement joins TRBV28 to TRBJ1-2, with D perhaps matching TRBD1 (5 bases). CDR1 MDHEN and CDR2 SYDVKM come from the germline V gene. The ends were cut back, 4 bases at V and 4 bases at J, with 16 bases in the middle. The CDR3 loop spans 15 amino acids. The CDR3 loop is CASSSSMGDRYGYTF. DNA for the CDR3: TGTGCCAGCAGTTCCTCCATGGGGGATCGCTATGGCTACACCTTC.

This chain links TRBV5-1 with TRBJ2-1; 10 bases are shared with TRBD2. Germline V lookup: CDR1 SGHRS, CDR2 YFSETQ. CDR3 length: 13 amino acids. The V gene end was trimmed by 4 bases and the J gene end by 12 bases; junction bases not matched to a gene: 7. The CDR3 protein is CASSQAGGLGQFF. CDR3 DNA: TGCGCCAGCAGCCAAGCGGGGGGGCTAGGGCAGTTCTTC.

V usage is TRBV6-5 and J usage is TRBJ1-3; perhaps TRBD1 as D (5 bases). Trimming pared 10 bases from V and 4 bases from J, leaving 20 bases between. The CDR3 contains 15 residues. Germline CDR1 is MNHEY and CDR2 is SVGAGI. CDR3: CAITKDQGTGNTIYF. The CDR3 nucleotides read TGTGCCATTACGAAGGACCAGGGAACAGGAAACACCATATATTTT.

V gene TRBV5-1 combines with J gene TRBJ1-4; D not resolved. The V gene lost 7 bases and the J gene lost 8 bases, with 15 bases spanning the gap. The V gene's germline CDR1 is SGHRS and CDR2 YFSETQ. This CDR3 spans 13 amino acids. The chain's CDR3 is CASPATFSEKLFF. The CDR3 nucleotides read TGCGCCAGCCCGGCCACCTTTTCCGAAAAACTGTTTTTT.

The rearrangement joins TRBV28 to TRBJ2-2, with D hard to call. The V end was cut by 4 bases, the J end by 5 bases, with 11 bases between. The CDR3 has 14 amino acids. CDR1 is MDHEN, CDR2 SYDVKM, per germline. The CDR3 here is CASSWRIQTGELFF. In DNA form, the CDR3 reads TGTGCCAGCAGTTGGCGGATCCAGACCGGGGAGCTGTTTTTT.

V usage is TRBV6-6 and J usage is TRBJ1-6; maybe TRBD1 (5 bases). Germline lookup yields CDR1 MNHNY and CDR2 SVGAGI (reference sequence). The CDR3 loop spans 15 amino acids. Trimming cost V 7 bases and J 7 bases, with 17 bases left between them. The CDR3 nucleotides are TGTGCCAGCAACCACGGGGGGGGAGGCAATTCACCCCTCCACTTT. As protein: CASNHGGGGNSPLHF.

The V call is TRBV28, the J call TRBJ1-4; the D is unclear. The V gene lost 10 bases and the J gene lost 4 bases, with 22 bases spanning the gap. Germline CDR1 and CDR2: MDHEN and SYDVKM. CDR3 length: 16 amino acids. The CDR3 DNA sequence: TGTGCCACCCAGCTACGCCCCTCGAACCGTAATGAAAAACTGTTTTTT. Protein product: CATQLRPSNRNEKLFF.

The chain uses TRBV6-5 and TRBJ1-5, with TRBD1 identical over 12 bases. The germline gives CDR1 MNHEY, CDR2 SVGAGI. Losses at the gene ends were 6 bases for V and 6 bases for J; bases not matched to a gene: 6. The CDR3 has 15 amino acids. CDR3 DNA sequence: TGTGCCAGCAGGCCCCGGGACAGGGGGCTTCAGCCCCAGCATTTT. It translates to CASRPRDRGLQPQHF.